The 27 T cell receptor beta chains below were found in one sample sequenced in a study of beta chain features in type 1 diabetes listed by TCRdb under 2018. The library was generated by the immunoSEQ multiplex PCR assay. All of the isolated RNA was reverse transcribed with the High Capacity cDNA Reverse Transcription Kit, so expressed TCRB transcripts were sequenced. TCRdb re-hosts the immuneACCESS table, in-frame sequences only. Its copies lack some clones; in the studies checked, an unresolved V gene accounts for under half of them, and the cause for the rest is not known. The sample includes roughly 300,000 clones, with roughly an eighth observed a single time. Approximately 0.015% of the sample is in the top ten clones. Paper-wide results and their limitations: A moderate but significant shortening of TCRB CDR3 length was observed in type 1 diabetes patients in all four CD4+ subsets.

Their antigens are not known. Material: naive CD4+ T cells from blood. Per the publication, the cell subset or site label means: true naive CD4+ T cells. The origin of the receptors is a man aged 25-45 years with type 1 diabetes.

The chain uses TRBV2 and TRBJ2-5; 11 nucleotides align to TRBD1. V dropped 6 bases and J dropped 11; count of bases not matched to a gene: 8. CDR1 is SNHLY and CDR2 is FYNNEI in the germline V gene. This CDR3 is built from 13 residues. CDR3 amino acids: CASRGQGAGEQYF. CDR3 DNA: TGTGCCAGCAGAGGACAGGGGGCTGGGGAGCAGTACTTC.

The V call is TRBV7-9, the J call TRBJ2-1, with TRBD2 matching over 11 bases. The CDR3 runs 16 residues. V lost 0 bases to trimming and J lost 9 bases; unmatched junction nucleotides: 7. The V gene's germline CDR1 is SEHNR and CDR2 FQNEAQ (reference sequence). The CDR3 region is CASSLAASGRISEQFF. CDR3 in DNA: TGTGCCAGCAGCTTAGCTGCTAGCGGGAGGATAAGTGAGCAGTTCTTC.

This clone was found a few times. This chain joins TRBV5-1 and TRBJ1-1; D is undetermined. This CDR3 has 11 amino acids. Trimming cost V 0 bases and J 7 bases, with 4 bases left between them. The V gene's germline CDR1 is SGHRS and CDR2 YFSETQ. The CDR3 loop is CASSLDSEAFF. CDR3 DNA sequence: TGCGCCAGCAGCTTGGACAGTGAAGCTTTCTTT. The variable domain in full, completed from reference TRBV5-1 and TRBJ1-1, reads KAGVTQTPRYLIKTRGQQVTLSCSPISGHRSVSWYQQTPGQGLQFLFEYFSETQRNKGNFPGRFSGRQFSNSRSEMNVSTLELGDSALYLCASSLDSEAFFGQGTRLTVV.

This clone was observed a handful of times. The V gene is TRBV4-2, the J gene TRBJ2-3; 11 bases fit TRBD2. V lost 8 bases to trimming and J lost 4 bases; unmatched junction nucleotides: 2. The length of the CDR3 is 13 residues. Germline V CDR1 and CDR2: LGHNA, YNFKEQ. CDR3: CASGTSGADTQYF. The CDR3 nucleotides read TGTGCCAGCGGGACTAGCGGCGCAGATACGCAGTATTTT.

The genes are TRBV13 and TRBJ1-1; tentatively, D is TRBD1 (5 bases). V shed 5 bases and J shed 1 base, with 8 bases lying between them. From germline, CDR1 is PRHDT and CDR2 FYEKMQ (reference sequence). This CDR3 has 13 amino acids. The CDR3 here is CASSITGNTEAFF. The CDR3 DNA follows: TGTGCCAGCAGCATCACAGGGAACACTGAAGCTTTCTTT. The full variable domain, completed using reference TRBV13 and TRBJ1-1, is AAGVIQSPRHLIKEKRETATLKCYPIPRHDTVYWYQQGPGQDPQFLISFYEKMQSDKGSIPDRFSAQQFSDYHSELNMSSLELGDSALYFCASSITGNTEAFFGQGTRLTVV.

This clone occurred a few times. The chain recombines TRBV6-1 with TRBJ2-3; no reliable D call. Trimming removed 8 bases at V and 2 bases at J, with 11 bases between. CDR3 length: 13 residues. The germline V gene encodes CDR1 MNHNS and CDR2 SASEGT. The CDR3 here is CASASHATDTQYF. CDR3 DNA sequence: TGTGCCAGCGCCTCACACGCCACAGATACGCAGTATTTT.

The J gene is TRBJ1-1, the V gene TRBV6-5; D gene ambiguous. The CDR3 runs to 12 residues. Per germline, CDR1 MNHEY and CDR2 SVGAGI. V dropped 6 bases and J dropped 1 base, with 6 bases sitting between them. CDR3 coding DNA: TGTGCCAGCAGGGGCCAGAACACTGAAGCTTTCTTT. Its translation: CASRGQNTEAFF.

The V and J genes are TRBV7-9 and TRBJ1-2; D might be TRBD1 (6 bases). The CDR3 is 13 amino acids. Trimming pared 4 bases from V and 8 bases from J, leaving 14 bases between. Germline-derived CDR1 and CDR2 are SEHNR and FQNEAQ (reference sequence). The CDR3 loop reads CASSYQQGNGYTF. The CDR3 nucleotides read TGTGCCAGCAGCTACCAACAGGGTAACGGCTACACCTTC.

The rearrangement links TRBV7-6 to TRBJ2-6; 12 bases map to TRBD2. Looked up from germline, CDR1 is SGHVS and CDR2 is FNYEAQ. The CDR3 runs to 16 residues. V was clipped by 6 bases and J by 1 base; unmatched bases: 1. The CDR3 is CASRLAGGSGANVLTF. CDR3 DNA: TGTGCCAGCAGGCTAGCGGGAGGGTCTGGGGCCAACGTCCTGACTTTC.

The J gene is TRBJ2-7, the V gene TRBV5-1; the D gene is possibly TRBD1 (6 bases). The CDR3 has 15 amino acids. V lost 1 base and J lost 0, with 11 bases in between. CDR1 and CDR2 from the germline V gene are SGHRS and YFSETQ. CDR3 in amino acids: CASSLRQGSSYEQYF. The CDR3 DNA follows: TGCGCCAGCAGCTTGCGTCAGGGGAGCTCCTACGAGCAGTACTTC. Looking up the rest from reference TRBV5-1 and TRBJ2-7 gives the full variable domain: KAGVTQTPRYLIKTRGQQVTLSCSPISGHRSVSWYQQTPGQGLQFLFEYFSETQRNKGNFPGRFSGRQFSNSRSEMNVSTLELGDSALYLCASSLRQGSSYEQYFGPGTRLTVT.

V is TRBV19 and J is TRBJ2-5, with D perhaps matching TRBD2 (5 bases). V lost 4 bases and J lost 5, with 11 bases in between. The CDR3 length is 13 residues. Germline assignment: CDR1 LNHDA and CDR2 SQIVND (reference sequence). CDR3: CASSTGLVETQYF. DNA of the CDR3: TGTGCCAGTAGTACTGGACTTGTGGAGACCCAGTACTTC.

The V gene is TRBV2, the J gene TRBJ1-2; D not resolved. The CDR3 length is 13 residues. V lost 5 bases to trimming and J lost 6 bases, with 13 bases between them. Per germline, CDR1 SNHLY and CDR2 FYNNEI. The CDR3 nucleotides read TGTGCCAGCAGTACCCAGTCCCGGGATGGCTACACCTTC. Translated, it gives CASSTQSRDGYTF.

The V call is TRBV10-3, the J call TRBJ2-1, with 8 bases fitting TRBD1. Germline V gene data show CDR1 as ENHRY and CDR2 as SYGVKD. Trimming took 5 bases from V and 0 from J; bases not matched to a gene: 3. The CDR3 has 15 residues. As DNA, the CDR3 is TGTGCCATCAGTCCTACAGGGGGCTCCTACAATGAGCAGTTCTTC. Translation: CAISPTGGSYNEQFF.

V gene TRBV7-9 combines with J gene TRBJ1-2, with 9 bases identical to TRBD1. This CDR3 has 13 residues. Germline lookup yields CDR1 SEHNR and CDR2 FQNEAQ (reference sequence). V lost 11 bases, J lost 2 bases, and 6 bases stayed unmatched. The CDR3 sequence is CAGEDRGNYGYTF. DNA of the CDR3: TGTGCCGGGGAGGACAGGGGCAACTATGGCTACACCTTC.

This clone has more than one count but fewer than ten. CDR3 sequence: CASSSPSGTSETQYF. For the CDR3, the DNA is TGTGCCAGCAGCTCTCCCTCCGGGACTTCAGAGACCCAGTACTTC. The genes are TRBV5-4 and TRBJ2-5; tentative D call: TRBD2 (6 bases). The germline CDR1 and CDR2 sequences are SGHNT and YYREEE (reference sequence). V was clipped by 3 bases and J by 4 bases, with 16 bases between them. This CDR3 comprises 15 residues.

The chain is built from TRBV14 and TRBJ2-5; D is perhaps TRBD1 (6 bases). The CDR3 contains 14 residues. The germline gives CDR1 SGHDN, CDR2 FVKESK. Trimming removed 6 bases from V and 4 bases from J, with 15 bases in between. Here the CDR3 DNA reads TGTGCCAGCAGGCGGACAGCCGTTGGAGAGACCCAGTACTTC. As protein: CASRRTAVGETQYF. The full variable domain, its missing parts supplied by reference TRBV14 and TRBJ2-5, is EAGVTQFPSHSVIEKGQTVTLRCDPISGHDNLYWYRRVMGKEIKFLLHFVKESKQDESGMPNNRFLAERTGGTYSTLKVQPAELEDSGVYFCASRRTAVGETQYFGPGTRLLVL.

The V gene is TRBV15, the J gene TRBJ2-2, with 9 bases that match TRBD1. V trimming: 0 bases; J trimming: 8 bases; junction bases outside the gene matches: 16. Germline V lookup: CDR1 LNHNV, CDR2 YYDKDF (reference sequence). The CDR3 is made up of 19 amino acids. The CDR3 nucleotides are TGTGCCACCAGCAGAGAAAATATTGTTGACCGGGACAGGGTAGGGGAGCTGTTTTTT. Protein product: CATSRENIVDRDRVGELFF.

The CDR3 spells CASSVVSLRLGLAGLSRDEQFF. CDR3 coding DNA: TGTGCCAGCAGCGTAGTGAGTCTAAGACTGGGGCTAGCGGGACTTTCACGGGATGAGCAGTTCTTC. The chain combines TRBV9 with TRBJ2-1; 9 bases agree with TRBD2. The CDR3 extends over 22 amino acids. The V and J ends lost 0 bases and 8 bases, in that order; junction bases with no gene match: 27. Germline CDR1 is SGDLS and CDR2 is YYNGEE.

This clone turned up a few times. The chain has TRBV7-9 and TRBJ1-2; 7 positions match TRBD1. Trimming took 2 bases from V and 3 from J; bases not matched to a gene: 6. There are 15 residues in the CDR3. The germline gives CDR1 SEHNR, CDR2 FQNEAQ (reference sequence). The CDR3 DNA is TGTGCCAGCAGCTTACTCGACAGGGACGACTATGGCTACACCTTC. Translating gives CASSLLDRDDYGYTF.

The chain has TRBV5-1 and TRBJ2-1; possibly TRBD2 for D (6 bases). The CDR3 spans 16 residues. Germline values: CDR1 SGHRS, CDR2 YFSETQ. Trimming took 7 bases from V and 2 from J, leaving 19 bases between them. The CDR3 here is CASEARGSGTYNEQFF. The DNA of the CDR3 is TGCGCCAGCGAGGCACGGGGGTCCGGCACCTACAATGAGCAGTTCTTC.

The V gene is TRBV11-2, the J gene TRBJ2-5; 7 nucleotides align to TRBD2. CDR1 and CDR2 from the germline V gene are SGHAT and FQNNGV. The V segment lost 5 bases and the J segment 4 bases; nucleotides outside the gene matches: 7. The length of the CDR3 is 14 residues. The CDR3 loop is CASSTSVPVETQYF. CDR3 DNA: TGTGCCAGCAGCACTAGCGTTCCGGTAGAGACCCAGTACTTC.

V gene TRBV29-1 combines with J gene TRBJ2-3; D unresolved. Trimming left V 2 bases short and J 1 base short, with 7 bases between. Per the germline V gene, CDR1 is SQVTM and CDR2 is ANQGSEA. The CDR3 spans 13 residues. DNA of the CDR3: TGCAGCGTTGAACTTGGCCGCACAGATACGCAGTATTTT. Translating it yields CSVELGRTDTQYF.

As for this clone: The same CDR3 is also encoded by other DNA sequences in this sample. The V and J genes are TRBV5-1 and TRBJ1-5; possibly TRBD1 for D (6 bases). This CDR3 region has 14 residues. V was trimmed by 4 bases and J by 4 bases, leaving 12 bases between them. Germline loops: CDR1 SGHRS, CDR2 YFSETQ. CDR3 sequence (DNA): TGCGCCAGCAGCGCCGGAACAGGGAATCAGCCCCAGCATTTT. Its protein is CASSAGTGNQPQHF.

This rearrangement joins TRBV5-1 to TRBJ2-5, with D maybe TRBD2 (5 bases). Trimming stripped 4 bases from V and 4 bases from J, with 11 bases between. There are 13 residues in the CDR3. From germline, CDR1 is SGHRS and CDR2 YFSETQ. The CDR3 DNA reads TGCGCCAGCAGCCCTAGCTTCCCAGAGACCCAGTACTTC. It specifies CASSPSFPETQYF.

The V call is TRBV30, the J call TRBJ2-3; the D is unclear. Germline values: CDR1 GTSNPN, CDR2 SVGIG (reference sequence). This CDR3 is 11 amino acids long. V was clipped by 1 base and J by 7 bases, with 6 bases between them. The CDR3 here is CAWSAYYTQYF. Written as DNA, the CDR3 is TGTGCCTGGAGTGCTTACTATACGCAGTATTTT.

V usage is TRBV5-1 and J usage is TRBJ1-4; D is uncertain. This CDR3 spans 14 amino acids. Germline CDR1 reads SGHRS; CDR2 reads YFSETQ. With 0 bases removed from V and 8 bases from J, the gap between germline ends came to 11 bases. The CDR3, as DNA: TGCGCCAGCAGCTTGGGAGAATTGCGGGAAAAACTGTTTTTT. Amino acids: CASSLGELREKLFF.

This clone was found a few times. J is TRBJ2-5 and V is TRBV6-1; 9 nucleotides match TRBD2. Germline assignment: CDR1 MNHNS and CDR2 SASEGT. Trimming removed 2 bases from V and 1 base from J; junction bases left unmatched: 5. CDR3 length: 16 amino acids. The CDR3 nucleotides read TGTGCCAGCAGTGAATGGTGGCGGGAGGGCCAAGAGACCCAGTACTTC. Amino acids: CASSEWWREGQETQYF.